The rows below give T cell receptor beta chains drawn from one sample of a study of PD-L1 blockade in urothelial cancer. Sequencing used immunoSEQ multiplex PCR; TCRdb keeps in-frame clones, though not all of them. The repertoire holds tens of thousands of clones, roughly 84% seen once, with less than 1.5% in the top ten. The starting material was PBMCs, obtained around atezolizumab (anti-PD-L1) treatment. The receptor source for this set is a man in his fifties or sixties with urothelial cancer. CDR3s include the opening cysteine and the closing phenylalanine or tryptophan. A D gene is named only where the DNA matches it firmly. Where a row states a size, it is once, few, many or the class of an expanded clone; other rows omit it.

j_gene: TRBJ1-3; len: 16; d_gene: -; v_gene: TRBV9; abundance: medium-sized; CDR3nt: TGTGCCAGCAGCGCAGGACTCGGTCGATCTGGAAACACCATATATTTT; CDR3aa: CASSAGLGRSGNTIYF
j_gene: TRBJ1-4; len: 17; d_gene: -; v_gene: TRBV14; abundance: -; CDR3nt: TGTGCCAGCAGCCAGGGGCCGTCGGCCTTGGCTAATGAAAAACTGTTTTTT; CDR3aa: CASSQGPSALANEKLFF
j_gene: TRBJ2-7; len: 18; d_gene: -; v_gene: TRBV28; abundance: -; CDR3nt: TGTGCCAGCAGCCTACTCGCGCAGGGGAGGGGGATCTCCTACGAGCAGTACTTC; CDR3aa: CASSLLAQGRGISYEQYF
j_gene: TRBJ2-1; len: 13; d_gene: TRBD2; v_gene: TRBV2; abundance: -; CDR3nt: TGTGCCAGCAATCTTGGACTAGCAAATGAGCAGTTCTTC; CDR3aa: CASNLGLANEQFF
j_gene: TRBJ2-5; len: 18; d_gene: TRBD1; v_gene: TRBV7-9; abundance: -; CDR3nt: TGTGCCAGCACCGTCCGGTGGTTGAGCGAGAGGGGGCTAGAGACCCAGTACTTC; CDR3aa: CASTVRWLSERGLETQYF
j_gene: TRBJ1-1; len: 13; d_gene: -; v_gene: TRBV27; abundance: -; CDR3nt: TGTGCCAGCAGTTTATGGGGGGACACTGAAGCTTTCTTT; CDR3aa: CASSLWGDTEAFF
j_gene: TRBJ1-5; len: 16; d_gene: -; v_gene: TRBV19; abundance: -; CDR3nt: TGTGCCAGTAGCGACTCGCCCCCCCCCACCCACCAGCCCCAGCATTTT; CDR3aa: CASSDSPPPTHQPQHF
j_gene: TRBJ2-1; len: 15; d_gene: TRBD1; v_gene: TRBV28; abundance: -; CDR3nt: TGTGCCAGCAAAAGGGACAGGGGGGTGAGGAATGAGCAGTTCTTC; CDR3aa: CASKRDRGVRNEQFF
j_gene: TRBJ2-3; len: 15; d_gene: TRBD1; v_gene: TRBV27; abundance: -; CDR3nt: TGTGCCAGCACCCCGGGACAGGGTGACACAGATACGCAGTATTTT; CDR3aa: CASTPGQGDTDTQYF
j_gene: TRBJ2-2; len: 14; d_gene: -; v_gene: TRBV2; abundance: -; CDR3nt: TGTGCCAGCAGTTCCCCGTTATACACCGGGGAGCTGTTTTTT; CDR3aa: CASSSPLYTGELFF
j_gene: TRBJ2-5; len: 14; d_gene: -; v_gene: TRBV19; abundance: -; CDR3nt: TGTGCCAGTAGTACTTCGACAGTTCAAGAGACCCAGTACTTC; CDR3aa: CASSTSTVQETQYF
j_gene: TRBJ2-1; len: 16; d_gene: -; v_gene: TRBV9; abundance: -; CDR3nt: TGTGCCAGCAGCGTCGGTAGCGTAAGCTCCTACAATGAGCAGTTCTTC; CDR3aa: CASSVGSVSSYNEQFF
j_gene: TRBJ2-7; len: 13; d_gene: TRBD2; v_gene: TRBV28; abundance: -; CDR3nt: TGTGCCAGCAGACCCAGCGGGAGCTACGAGCAGTACTTC; CDR3aa: CASRPSGSYEQYF
j_gene: TRBJ2-5; len: 15; d_gene: -; v_gene: TRBV19; abundance: -; CDR3nt: TGTGCCAGTAGTATATCGGGAGCGAAGCAAGAGACCCAGTACTTC; CDR3aa: CASSISGAKQETQYF
j_gene: TRBJ2-1; len: 14; d_gene: -; v_gene: TRBV6-5; abundance: -; CDR3nt: TGTGCCAGCAGTGGCGGGACAGTCTACAATGAGCAGTTCTTC; CDR3aa: CASSGGTVYNEQFF
j_gene: TRBJ1-4; len: 14; d_gene: -; v_gene: TRBV7-2; abundance: medium-sized; CDR3nt: TGTGCCAGCAGCCCACGCAGAACGGGGGAAAAACTGTTTTTT; CDR3aa: CASSPRRTGEKLFF
j_gene: TRBJ2-5; len: 16; d_gene: -; v_gene: TRBV9; abundance: once; CDR3nt: TGTGCCAGCAGCGTAGGGGTTAGCCCCTTCCAAGAGACCCAGTACTTC; CDR3aa: CASSVGVSPFQETQYF
j_gene: TRBJ2-3; len: 16; d_gene: TRBD1; v_gene: TRBV2; abundance: -; CDR3nt: TGTGCCAGCAGTCCCCCGGGACAGCGTGGGACAGATACGCAGTATTTT; CDR3aa: CASSPPGQRGTDTQYF
j_gene: TRBJ2-3; len: 16; d_gene: TRBD2; v_gene: TRBV7-9; abundance: -; CDR3nt: TGTGCCAGCAGCTTATGGGCTAGCGGGGGCACAGATACGCAGTATTTT; CDR3aa: CASSLWASGGTDTQYF
j_gene: TRBJ2-5; len: 12; d_gene: TRBD1; v_gene: TRBV29-1; abundance: -; CDR3nt: TGCAGCGTGGTGGGACAGGGTAAGACCCAGTACTTC; CDR3aa: CSVVGQGKTQYF
j_gene: TRBJ2-7; len: 12; d_gene: -; v_gene: TRBV6-1; abundance: -; CDR3nt: TGTGCCAGCAGCCACACGGGTTACGAGCAGTACTTC; CDR3aa: CASSHTGYEQYF